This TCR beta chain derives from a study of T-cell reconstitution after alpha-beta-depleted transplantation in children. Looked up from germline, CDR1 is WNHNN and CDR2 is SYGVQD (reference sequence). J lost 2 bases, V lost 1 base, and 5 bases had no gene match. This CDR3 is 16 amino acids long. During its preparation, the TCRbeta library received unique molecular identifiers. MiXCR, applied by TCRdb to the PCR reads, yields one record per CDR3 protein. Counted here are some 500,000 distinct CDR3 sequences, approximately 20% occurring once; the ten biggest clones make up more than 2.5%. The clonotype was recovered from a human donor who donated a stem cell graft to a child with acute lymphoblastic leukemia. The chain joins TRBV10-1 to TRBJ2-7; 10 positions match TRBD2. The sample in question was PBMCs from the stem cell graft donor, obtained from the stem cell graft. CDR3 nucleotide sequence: TGCGCCAGCAGTGAGTTTGGTAGCGGGAGGCCCTACGAGCAGTACTTC. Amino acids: CASSEFGSGRPYEQYF.